This T cell receptor (beta chain) was sequenced in a study of PD-1 blockade in classical Hodgkin lymphoma. Across the whole study: Administration of nivolumab to patients was at 3 mg/kg intravenously every 2 weeks.

Study results and caveats: Complete responders possessed baseline diversity comparable to newly diagnosed patients. There was a significant rise in CD4+ TCR diversity by C4D1, with no such rise for CD8+.

Each and every patient relapsed after autologous stem cell transplantation, and patients got differing brentuximab vedotin exposure. The trim removed 1 base at V and 5 bases at J, leaving 0 bases unmatched. CDR1 SGHAT and CDR2 FQNNGV come from the germline V gene. The CDR3 contains 14 residues. The protocol was immunoSEQ multiplex PCR, while the TCRdb copy is restricted to in-frame clones and leaves out a portion. The sample gives 7,300 or so clones, about 74% of which show up once; 60% is in the top ten. As to this clone: Its antigen is unknown.

The sample consisted of peripheral blood mononuclear cells (PBMCs), taken at baseline. The V gene is TRBV11-2, the J gene TRBJ2-3; TRBD2 aligns across 10 bases. The receptor comes from a human donor with classical Hodgkin lymphoma. The DNA of the CDR3 is TGTGCCAGCAGCTTAGTAGCGGGGGGAGATACGCAGTATTTT. Its protein is CASSLVAGGDTQYF.